The present T cell receptor (beta chain) was sequenced within a study of neurological immune-mediated disorders. This clonotype appeared many times. Source material was 2 million unsorted PBMCs, stored at -80 °C in RNAlater. V lost 4 bases to trimming and J lost 6 bases; unmatched junction nucleotides: 9. The V gene's germline CDR1 is SGHDT and CDR2 YYEEEE. CDR3 length: 15 amino acids. The cDNA came from 5'RACE with 10-nucleotide random UMIs. One entry per CDR3 protein results from TCRdb running MiXCR on the 5' RACE reads. This table holds about 28,000 distinct CDR3 sequences, around 6.3% found once. The source of this sequence is a woman aged 50 to 65 in good health. Sequencing used PBMCs. The chain employs TRBV5-6 and TRBJ2-1; 8 positions agree with TRBD2. The CDR3 reads CASSQNSGMGNEQFF. CDR3 DNA: TGTGCCAGCAGCCAAAATAGCGGGATGGGCAATGAGCAGTTCTTC.